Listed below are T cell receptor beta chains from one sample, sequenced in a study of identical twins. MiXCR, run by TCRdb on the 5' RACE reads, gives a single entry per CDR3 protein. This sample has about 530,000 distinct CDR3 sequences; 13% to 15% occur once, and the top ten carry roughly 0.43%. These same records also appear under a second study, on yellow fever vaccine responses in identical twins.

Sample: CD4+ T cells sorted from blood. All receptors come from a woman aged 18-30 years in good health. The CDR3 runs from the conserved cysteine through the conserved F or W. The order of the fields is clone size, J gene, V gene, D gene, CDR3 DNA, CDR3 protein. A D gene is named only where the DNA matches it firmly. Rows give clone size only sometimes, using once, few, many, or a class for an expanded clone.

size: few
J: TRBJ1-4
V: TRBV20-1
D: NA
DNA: TGCAGTGCTAAACTCGGACCTGGTGAAAAACTGTTTTTT
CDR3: CSAKLGPGEKLFF

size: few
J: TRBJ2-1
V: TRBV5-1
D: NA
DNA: TGCGCCAGCAGCTGGAGCAATGAGCAGTTCTTC
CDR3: CASSWSNEQFF

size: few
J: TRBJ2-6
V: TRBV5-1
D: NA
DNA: TGCGCCAGCAGCTTGGACAGTTTCCTCTCTGGGGCCAACGTCCTGACTTTC
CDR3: CASSLDSFLSGANVLTF

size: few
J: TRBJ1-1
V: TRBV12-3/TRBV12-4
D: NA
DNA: TGTGCCAGCAGGAAAGGTCTCGGGGTAAAGGGAATGAACACTGAAGCTTTCTTT
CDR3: CASRKGLGVKGMNTEAFF

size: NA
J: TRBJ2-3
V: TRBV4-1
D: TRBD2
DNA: TGCGCCAGCAGCCATGGGACTAGCGGGGGGACAGATACGCAGTATTTT
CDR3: CASSHGTSGGTDTQYF

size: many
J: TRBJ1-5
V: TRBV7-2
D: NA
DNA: TGTGCCAGCAGCTTTAGTTTCCTGGGTAGCAATCAGCCCCAGCATTTT
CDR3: CASSFSFLGSNQPQHF

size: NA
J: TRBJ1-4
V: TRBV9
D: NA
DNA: TGTGCCAGCAGCGTAGGTCCGCTGTCTAATGAAAAACTGTTTTTT
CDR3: CASSVGPLSNEKLFF

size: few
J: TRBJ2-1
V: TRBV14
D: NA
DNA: TGTGCCAGCAGCCAACTGAGGGGCGGGATTTCTGAGAATGAGCAGTTCTTC
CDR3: CASSQLRGGISENEQFF

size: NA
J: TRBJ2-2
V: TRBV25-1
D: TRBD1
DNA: TGTGCCAGCAAAGGACAGGGCTACACCGGGGAGCTGTTTTTT
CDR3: CASKGQGYTGELFF

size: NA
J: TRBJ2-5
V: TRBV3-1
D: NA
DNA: TGTGCCAGCAGCCCGGACACGTACCAAGAGACCCAGTACTTC
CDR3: CASSPDTYQETQYF

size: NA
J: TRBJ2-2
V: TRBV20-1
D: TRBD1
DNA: TGCTGTGCTAGACCCAAACCCGGGACAGGGGTCACCGGGGAGCTGTCTTTT
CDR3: CCARPKPGTGVTGELSF

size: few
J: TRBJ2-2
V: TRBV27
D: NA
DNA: TGTGCCAGCAGTCCCAGACACCCTTACACCGGGGAGCTGTTTTTT
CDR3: CASSPRHPYTGELFF

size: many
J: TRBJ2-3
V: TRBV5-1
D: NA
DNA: TGCGCCAGCAGCCCCGGGACGTTGAGCACAGATACGCAGTATTTT
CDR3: CASSPGTLSTDTQYF

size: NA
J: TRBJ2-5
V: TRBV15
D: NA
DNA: TGTGCCACCAGCAAGATACGGGGTGGCCAAGAGACCCAGTACTTC
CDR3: CATSKIRGGQETQYF